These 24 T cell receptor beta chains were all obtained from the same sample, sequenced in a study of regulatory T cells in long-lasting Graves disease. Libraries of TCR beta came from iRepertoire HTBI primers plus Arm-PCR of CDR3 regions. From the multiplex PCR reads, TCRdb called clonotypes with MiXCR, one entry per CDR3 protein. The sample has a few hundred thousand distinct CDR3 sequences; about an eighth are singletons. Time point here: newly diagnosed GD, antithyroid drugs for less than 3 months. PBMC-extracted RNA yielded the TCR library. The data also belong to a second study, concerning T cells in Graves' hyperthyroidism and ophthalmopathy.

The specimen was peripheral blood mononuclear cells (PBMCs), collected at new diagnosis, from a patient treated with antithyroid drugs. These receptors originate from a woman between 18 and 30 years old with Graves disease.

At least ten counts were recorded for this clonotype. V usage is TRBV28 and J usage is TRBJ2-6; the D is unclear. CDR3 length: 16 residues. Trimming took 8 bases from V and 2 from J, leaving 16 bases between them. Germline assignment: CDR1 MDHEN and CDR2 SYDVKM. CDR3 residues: CASYDPLVAGANVLTF. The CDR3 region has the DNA TGTGCCAGCTACGATCCGTTGGTAGCTGGGGCCAACGTCCTGACTTTC.

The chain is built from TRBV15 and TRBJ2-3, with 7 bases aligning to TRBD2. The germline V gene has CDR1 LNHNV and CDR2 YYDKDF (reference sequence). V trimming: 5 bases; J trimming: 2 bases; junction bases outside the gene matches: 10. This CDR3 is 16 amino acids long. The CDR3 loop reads CATSQRLARATDTQYF. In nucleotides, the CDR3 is TGTGCCACCAGCCAGCGACTAGCAAGGGCCACAGATACGCAGTATTTT.

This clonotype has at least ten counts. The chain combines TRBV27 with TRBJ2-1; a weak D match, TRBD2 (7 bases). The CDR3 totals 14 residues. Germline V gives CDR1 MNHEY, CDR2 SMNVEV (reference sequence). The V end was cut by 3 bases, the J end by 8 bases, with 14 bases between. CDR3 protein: CASSLRGRADEQFF. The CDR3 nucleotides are TGTGCCAGCAGTTTGCGGGGGCGAGCGGATGAGCAGTTCTTC.

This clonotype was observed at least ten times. This CDR3 reads CASSPLRALLSSTDTQYF. Written as DNA, the CDR3 is TGTGCCAGCAGCCCGCTCCGGGCCCTGTTATCTAGCACAGATACGCAGTATTTT. The J gene is TRBJ2-3, the V gene TRBV28; no clear D. There are 18 residues in the CDR3. V dropped 6 bases and J dropped 0 bases, with 22 bases sitting between them. From germline, CDR1 is MDHEN and CDR2 SYDVKM.

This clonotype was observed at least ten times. CDR3 residues: CASSFDGQGPHF. The CDR3 bases are TGTGCCAGCAGTTTCGACGGACAGGGGCCCCATTTT. This chain uses TRBV12-3 or TRBV12-4 with TRBJ1-5, with 9 bases matching TRBD1. The J segment lost 16 bases and the V segment lost 3 bases, leaving 7 bases of the junction unmatched. The CDR3 loop spans 12 amino acids.

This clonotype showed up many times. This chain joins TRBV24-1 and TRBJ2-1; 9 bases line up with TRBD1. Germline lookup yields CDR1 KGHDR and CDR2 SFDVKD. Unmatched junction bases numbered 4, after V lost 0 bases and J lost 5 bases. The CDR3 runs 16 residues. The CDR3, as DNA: TGTGCCACCAGTGATTTGACCGGGACAGGGAACAATGAGCAGTTCTTC. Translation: CATSDLTGTGNNEQFF.

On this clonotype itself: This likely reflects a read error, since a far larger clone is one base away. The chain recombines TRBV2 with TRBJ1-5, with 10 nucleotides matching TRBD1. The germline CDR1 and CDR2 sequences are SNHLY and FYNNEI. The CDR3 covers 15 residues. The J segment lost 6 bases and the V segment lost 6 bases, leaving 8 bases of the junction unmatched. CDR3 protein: CASSPGTGVSQPQHF. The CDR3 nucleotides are TGTGCCAGCAGCCCCGGGACAGGGGTCAGTCAGCCCCAGCATTTT.

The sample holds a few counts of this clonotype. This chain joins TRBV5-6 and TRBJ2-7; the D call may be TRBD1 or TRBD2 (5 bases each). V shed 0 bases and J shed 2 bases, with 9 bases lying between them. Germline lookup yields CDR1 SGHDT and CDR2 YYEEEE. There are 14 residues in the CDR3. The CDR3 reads CASSLVSGPYEQYF. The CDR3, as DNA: TGTGCCAGCAGCTTGGTGTCGGGACCCTACGAGCAGTACTTC.

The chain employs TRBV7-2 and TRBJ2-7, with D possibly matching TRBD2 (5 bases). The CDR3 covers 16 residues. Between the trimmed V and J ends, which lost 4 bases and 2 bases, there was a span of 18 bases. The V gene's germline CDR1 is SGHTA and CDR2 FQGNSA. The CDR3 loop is CASSSRPTRVPYEQYF. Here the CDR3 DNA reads TGTGCCAGCAGCTCACGCCCGACGCGGGTCCCCTACGAGCAGTACTTC.

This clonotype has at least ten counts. The CDR3 coding sequence is TGTGCCAGCAGGGACAGGAGTTATCAGCCCCAGCATTTT. Protein: CASRDRSYQPQHF. J is TRBJ1-5 and V is TRBV2, with 7 bases identical to TRBD1. The CDR3 is 13 amino acids. Germline CDR1 SNHLY, CDR2 FYNNEI. V shed 6 bases and J 5 bases; nucleotides not matched to a gene: 4.

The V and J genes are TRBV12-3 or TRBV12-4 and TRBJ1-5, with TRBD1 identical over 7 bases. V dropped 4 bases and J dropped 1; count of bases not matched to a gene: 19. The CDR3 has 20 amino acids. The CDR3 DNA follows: TGTGCCAGCAGTTCCGGCCAGTCGACAGGGTCGTGGGGGAGCAATCAGCCCCAGCATTTT. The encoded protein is CASSSGQSTGSWGSNQPQHF.

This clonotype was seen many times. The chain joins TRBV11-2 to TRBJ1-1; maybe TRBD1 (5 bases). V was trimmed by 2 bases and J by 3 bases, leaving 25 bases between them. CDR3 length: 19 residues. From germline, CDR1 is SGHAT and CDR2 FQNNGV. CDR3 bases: TGTGCCAGCAGCTTAACGGCCCAAAGATGGGGCGGGTGGTACACTGAAGCTTTCTTT. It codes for CASSLTAQRWGGWYTEAFF.

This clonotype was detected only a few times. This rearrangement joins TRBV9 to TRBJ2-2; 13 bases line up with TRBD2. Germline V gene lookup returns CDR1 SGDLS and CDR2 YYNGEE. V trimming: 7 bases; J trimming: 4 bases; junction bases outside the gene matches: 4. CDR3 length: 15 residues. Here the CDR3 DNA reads TGTGCCAGCGGACTAGCGGGAGTAAGCACCGGGGAGCTGTTTTTT. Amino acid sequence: CASGLAGVSTGELFF.

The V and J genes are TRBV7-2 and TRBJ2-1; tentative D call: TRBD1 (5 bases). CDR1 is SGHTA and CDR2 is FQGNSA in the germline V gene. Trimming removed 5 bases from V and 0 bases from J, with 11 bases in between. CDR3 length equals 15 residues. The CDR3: CASSEDSGSYNEQFF. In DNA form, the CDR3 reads TGTGCCAGCAGCGAAGACAGTGGCTCCTACAATGAGCAGTTCTTC.

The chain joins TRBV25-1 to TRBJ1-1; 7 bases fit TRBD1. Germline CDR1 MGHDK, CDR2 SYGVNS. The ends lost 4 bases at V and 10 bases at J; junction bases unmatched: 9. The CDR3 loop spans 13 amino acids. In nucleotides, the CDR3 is TGTGCCAGCAGTGCAATCGACAGGGCGGGAGCTTTCTTT. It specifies CASSAIDRAGAFF.

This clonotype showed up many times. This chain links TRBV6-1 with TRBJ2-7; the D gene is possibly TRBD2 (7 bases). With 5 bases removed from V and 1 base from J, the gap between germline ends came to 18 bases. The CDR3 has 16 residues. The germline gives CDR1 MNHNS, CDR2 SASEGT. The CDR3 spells CASSRTGGAPSYEQYF. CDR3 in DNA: TGTGCCAGCAGTCGCACGGGGGGCGCCCCTTCCTACGAGCAGTACTTC.

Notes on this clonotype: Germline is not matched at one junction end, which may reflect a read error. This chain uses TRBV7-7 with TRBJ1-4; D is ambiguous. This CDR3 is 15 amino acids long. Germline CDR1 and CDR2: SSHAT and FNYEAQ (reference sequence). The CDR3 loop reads CASSPGNTGDEKLFF. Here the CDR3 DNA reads TGTGCTAGCAGCCCCGGGAACACCGGGGATGAAAAACTGTTTTTT.

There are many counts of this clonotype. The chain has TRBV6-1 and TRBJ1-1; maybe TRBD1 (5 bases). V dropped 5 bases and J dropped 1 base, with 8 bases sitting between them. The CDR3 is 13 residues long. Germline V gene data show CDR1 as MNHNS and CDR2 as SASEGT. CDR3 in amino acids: CASSQTGNTEAFF. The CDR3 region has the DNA TGTGCCAGCAGTCAAACAGGGAACACTGAAGCTTTCTTT.

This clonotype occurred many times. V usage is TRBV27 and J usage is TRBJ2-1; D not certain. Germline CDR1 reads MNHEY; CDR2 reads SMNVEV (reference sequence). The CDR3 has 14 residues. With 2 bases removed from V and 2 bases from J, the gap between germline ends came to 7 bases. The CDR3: CASSLVDPYNEQFF. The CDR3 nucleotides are TGTGCCAGCAGTTTAGTCGATCCCTACAATGAGCAGTTCTTC.

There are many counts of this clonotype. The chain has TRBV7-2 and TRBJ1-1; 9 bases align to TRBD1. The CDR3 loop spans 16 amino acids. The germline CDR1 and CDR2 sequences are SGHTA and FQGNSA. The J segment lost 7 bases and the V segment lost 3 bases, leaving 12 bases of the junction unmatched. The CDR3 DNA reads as TGTGCCAGCAGCTTTGGCGGGACAGGGTTCATGGGTGAAGCTTTCTTT. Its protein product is CASSFGGTGFMGEAFF.

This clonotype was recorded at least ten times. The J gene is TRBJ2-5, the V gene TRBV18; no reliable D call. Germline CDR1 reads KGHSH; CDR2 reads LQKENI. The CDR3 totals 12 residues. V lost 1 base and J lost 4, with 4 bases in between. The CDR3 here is CASSPRLETQYF. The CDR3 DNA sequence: TGTGCCAGCTCACCACGGTTAGAGACCCAGTACTTC.

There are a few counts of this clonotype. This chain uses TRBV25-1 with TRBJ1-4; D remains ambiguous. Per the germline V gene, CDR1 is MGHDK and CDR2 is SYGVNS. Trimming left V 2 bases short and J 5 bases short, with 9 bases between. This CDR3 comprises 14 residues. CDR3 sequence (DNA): TGTGCCAGCAGTGAAAGTTTACTGAATGAAAAACTGTTTTTT. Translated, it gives CASSESLLNEKLFF.

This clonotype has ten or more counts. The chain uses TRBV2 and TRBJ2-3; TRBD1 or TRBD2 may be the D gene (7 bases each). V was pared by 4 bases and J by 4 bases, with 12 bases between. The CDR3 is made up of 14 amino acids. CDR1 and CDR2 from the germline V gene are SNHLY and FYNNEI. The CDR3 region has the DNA TGTGCCAGCAGTGGACAGGGAGGGGCAGATACGCAGTATTTT. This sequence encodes CASSGQGGADTQYF.

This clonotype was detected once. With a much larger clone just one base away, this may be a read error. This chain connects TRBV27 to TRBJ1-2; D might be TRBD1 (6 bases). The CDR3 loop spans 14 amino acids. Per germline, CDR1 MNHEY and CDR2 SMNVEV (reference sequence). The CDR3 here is CAGSYTAGAYGYTF. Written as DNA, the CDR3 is TGTGCCGGCAGTTACACCGCGGGGGCTTATGGCTACACCTTC.